The clone carrying this T cell receptor beta chain was counted ten times or more. Uncontrolled infection, other autoimmune disease, pregnancy or lactation barred patients from enrollment. Diagnostic assessment was based on clinical symptoms, serum thyroxine and TRAb, thyroid ultrasound and orbital computed tomography. The PBMCs had their origin in 7.5 to 10 ml of fresh peripheral blood. The data were obtained in a study of T cells in Graves' hyperthyroidism and ophthalmopathy. Study-wide context: Upon initial diagnosis and before any treatment, peripheral blood was collected.

Using RNA transcripts as the source, TCR beta CDR3 regions were amplified. TCR CDR3 underwent first-round RT-PCR with the HTBI primer set. TCRdb recomputed calls from the multiplex PCR reads with MiXCR, one row per CDR3 protein. The table lists about 600,000 distinct CDR3 sequences, 14% of them singletons. The V end was cut by 4 bases, the J end by 6 bases, with 16 bases between. In germline, CDR1 is SGHVS, CDR2 FQNEAQ. The CDR3 is 15 residues long. Sequenced sample: blood. This receptor was obtained from a woman under 30 with Graves' ophthalmopathy. The V and J genes are TRBV7-8 and TRBJ1-5; D unresolved. CDR3 loop: CASSSRAPWGQPQHF. CDR3 DNA: TGTGCCAGCAGCTCCCGGGCCCCCTGGGGTCAGCCCCAGCATTTT.